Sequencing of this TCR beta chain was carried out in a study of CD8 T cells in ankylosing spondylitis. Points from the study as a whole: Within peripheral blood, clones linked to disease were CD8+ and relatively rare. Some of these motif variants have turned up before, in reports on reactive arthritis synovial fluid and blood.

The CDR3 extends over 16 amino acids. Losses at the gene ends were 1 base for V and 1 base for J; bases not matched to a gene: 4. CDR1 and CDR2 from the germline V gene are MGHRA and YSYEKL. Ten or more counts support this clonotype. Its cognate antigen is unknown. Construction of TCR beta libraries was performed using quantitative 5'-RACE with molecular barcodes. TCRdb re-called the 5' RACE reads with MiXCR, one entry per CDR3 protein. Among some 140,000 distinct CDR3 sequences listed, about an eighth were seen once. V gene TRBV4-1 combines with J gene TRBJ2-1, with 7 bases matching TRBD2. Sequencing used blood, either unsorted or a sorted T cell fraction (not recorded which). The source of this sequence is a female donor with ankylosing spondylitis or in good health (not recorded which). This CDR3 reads CASSQGRGRSYNEQFF. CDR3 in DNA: TGCGCCAGCAGCCAAGGGCGGGGGAGGTCCTACAATGAGCAGTTCTTC.